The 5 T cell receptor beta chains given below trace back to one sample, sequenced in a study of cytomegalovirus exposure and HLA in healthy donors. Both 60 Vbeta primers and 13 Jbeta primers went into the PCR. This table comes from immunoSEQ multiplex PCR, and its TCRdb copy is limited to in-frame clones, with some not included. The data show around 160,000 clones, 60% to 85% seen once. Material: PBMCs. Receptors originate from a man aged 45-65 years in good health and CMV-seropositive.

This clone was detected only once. CDR3 residues: CATSPSGGGVFYGYTF. The CDR3 DNA reads TGTGCCACCAGCCCCTCGGGGGGGGGAGTATTCTATGGCTACACCTTC. The chain joins TRBV15 to TRBJ1-2; perhaps TRBD1 as D (5 bases). CDR3 length: 16 amino acids. The V gene lost 5 bases and the J gene lost 4 bases, with 20 bases spanning the gap. Germline CDR1 LNHNV, CDR2 YYDKDF (reference sequence). Full variable domain (rest looked up from reference TRBV15 and TRBJ1-2): DAMVIQNPRYQVTQFGKPVTLSCSQTLNHNVMYWYQQKSSQAPKLLFHYYDKDFNNEADTPDNFQSRRPNTSFCFLDIRSPGLGDTAMYLCATSPSGGGVFYGYTFGSGTRLTVV.

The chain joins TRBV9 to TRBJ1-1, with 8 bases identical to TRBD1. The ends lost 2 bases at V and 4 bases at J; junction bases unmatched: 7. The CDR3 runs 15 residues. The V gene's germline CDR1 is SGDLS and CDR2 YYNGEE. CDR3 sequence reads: CASSVLDRGSTEAFF. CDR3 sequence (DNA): TGTGCCAGCAGCGTCTTAGACAGGGGATCCACTGAAGCTTTCTTT.

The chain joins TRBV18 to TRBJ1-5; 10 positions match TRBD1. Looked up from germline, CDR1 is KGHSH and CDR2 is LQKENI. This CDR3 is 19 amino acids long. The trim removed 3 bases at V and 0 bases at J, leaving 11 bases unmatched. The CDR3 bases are TGTGCCAGCTCACCGCTAGACAGGGGGCCGGGTTATAGCAATCAGCCCCAGCATTTT. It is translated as CASSPLDRGPGYSNQPQHF.

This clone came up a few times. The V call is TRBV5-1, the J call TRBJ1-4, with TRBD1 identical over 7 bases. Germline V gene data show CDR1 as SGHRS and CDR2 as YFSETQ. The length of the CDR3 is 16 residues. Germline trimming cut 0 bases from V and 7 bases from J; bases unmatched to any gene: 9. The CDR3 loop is CASSLAGRQGFEKLFF. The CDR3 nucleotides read TGCGCCAGCAGCTTGGCCGGGCGACAGGGATTTGAAAAACTGTTTTTT.

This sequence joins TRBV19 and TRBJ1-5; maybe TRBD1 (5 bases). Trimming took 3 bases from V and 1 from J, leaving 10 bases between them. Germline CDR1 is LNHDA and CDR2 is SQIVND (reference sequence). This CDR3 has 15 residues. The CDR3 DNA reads TGTGCCAGTAGTATTATGGGGGGGAGCAATCAGCCCCAGCATTTT. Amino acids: CASSIMGGSNQPQHF.